This TCR beta chain was sequenced in a study of blood T cell repertoires in COVID-19. Study overall: Samples of COVID-19 (acute and convalescent) were obtained from the United States, Italy and Spain.

Enrolled through a virtual design, the participants were between roughly 18 and 95 years of age and came from about two dozen US areas. The recovered donors of Cohort 3 showed two negative PCRs, clearance, or symptom resolution. CDR3 length: 12 residues. Germline-derived CDR1 and CDR2 are MNHEY and SMNVEV (reference sequence). Deletions cut 0 bases from V and 9 bases from J, with 6 bases between. In the study's own analysis: Amplification with reference gene primers provided the estimates of nucleated cell counts. Method: immunoSEQ multiplex PCR; TCRdb's copy keeps in-frame clones and lacks some. That table supplies the V and J calls and clone size; D and trimming were determined from the DNA. Among about 320,000 clones listed, over 75% were seen once. This clone was seen once.

The TCR comes from a man aged 25-40 years who had recovered from COVID-19. The sequenced sample was PBMCs or T cells enriched from blood (not recorded which). This chain joins TRBV27 and TRBJ1-5, with D perhaps TRBD1 (5 bases). This chain's CDR3 is CASSLSGGPQHF. The DNA of the CDR3 is TGTGCCAGCAGTTTATCGGGGGGGCCCCAGCATTTT.